These 27 T cell receptor beta chains were sequenced from one sample in a study of shared clonotypes between healthy human individuals. Data came from immunoSEQ multiplex PCR; TCRdb stores just in-frame clones and leaves some out. The table includes about 990,000 clones, more than 75% detected once. The material sequenced was memory CD4+ T cells from PBMCs. As to subset: CD45RA-negative fraction. The receptors shown here come from a man younger than 35 in good health. Some clones in this sample may be carry-over from other donors' samples.

This clone has more than one count but fewer than ten. This chain uses TRBV27 with TRBJ1-5; D gene ambiguous. V lost 10 bases, J lost 3 bases, and 10 bases lay in between. The germline V gene encodes CDR1 MNHEY and CDR2 SMNVEV (reference sequence). The CDR3 is 12 amino acids. The CDR3 DNA sequence: TGTGCCACAGGAAGAAACAATCAGCCCCAGCATTTT. Protein product: CATGRNNQPQHF.

In DNA, the CDR3 is TGCGCCAGCAGCTATGACAGTAGCGAGCAGTTCTTC. It is translated as CASSYDSSEQFF. The rearrangement links TRBV5-1 to TRBJ2-1; a possible D gene is TRBD1 (5 bases). CDR3 size: 12 residues. CDR1 and CDR2 from the germline V gene are SGHRS and YFSETQ. V was cut by 3 bases and J by 10 bases, with 11 bases left in between.

This clone is a singleton in its sample. The gene calls are TRBV20-1 and TRBJ2-3; possibly TRBD2 for D (7 bases). CDR3 size: 11 residues. Germline V gene lookup returns CDR1 DFQATT and CDR2 SNEGSKA (reference sequence). Trimming removed 6 bases from V and 7 bases from J, with 11 bases in between. DNA of the CDR3: TGCAGTGCCGGGGGGCCGAATACGCAGTATTTT. Translating gives CSAGGPNTQYF.

This clone has ten or more counts. The rearrangement uses TRBV28 and TRBJ2-2; TRBD1 is a possible D gene (6 bases). The CDR3 spans 16 residues. V lost 9 bases to trimming and J lost 4 bases, with 21 bases between them. CDR1 and CDR2 from the germline V gene are MDHEN and SYDVKM. The chain's CDR3 is CASTSGTKPRTGELFF. For the CDR3, the DNA is TGTGCCAGTACTTCCGGGACAAAACCCCGCACCGGGGAGCTGTTTTTT.

The count of this clone is one. This rearrangement joins TRBV10-2 to TRBJ1-1; 7 nucleotides line up with TRBD1. This CDR3 is built from 13 residues. The V segment lost 7 bases and the J segment 5 bases; nucleotides outside the gene matches: 7. Germline V CDR1 and CDR2: WSHSY, SAAADI. CDR3 nucleotide sequence: TGCGCCAGCACCCCAAACAGGGGTACTGAAGCTTTCTTT. Protein product: CASTPNRGTEAFF.

This chain links TRBV15 with TRBJ1-2, with 7 bases lining up with TRBD1. The CDR3 length is 15 residues. Trimming cost V 0 bases and J 3 bases; bases outside gene matches: 4. Germline loops: CDR1 LNHNV, CDR2 YYDKDF (reference sequence). The CDR3 DNA reads as TGTGCCACCAGCAGAGATGTTGGGACAGACTATGGCTACACCTTC. Translation: CATSRDVGTDYGYTF.

The table lists this clone with a count of one. The chain joins TRBV19 to TRBJ2-4; tentative D call: TRBD1 (6 bases). With 4 bases removed from V and 10 bases from J, the gap between germline ends came to 14 bases. Germline loops: CDR1 LNHDA, CDR2 SQIVND (reference sequence). The CDR3 runs 13 residues. CDR3 residues: CASSRTVGLIQYF. CDR3 sequence (DNA): TGTGCCAGTAGTAGGACAGTGGGGCTGATTCAGTACTTC.

The V call is TRBV9, the J call TRBJ1-1; D ambiguous. Germline V gene data show CDR1 as SGDLS and CDR2 as YYNGEE. This CDR3 region has 15 residues. V was trimmed by 0 bases and J by 1 base, leaving 10 bases between them. The DNA for the CDR3 is TGTGCCAGCAGCGTAGTCCCTCACCCGAACACTGAAGCTTTCTTT. Its translation is CASSVVPHPNTEAFF.

The chain couples TRBV18 to TRBJ2-5; D remains unclear. The CDR3 consists of 13 residues. Looked up from germline, CDR1 is KGHSH and CDR2 is LQKENI. The V end lost 2 bases, the J end lost 5 bases, and 9 bases lay between the germline ends. CDR3 loop: CASSPMRQETQYF. The CDR3 nucleotides read TGTGCCAGCTCACCAATGAGGCAGGAGACCCAGTACTTC.

This chain uses TRBV2 with TRBJ1-2, with TRBD1 matching 9 bases. Germline lookup yields CDR1 SNHLY and CDR2 FYNNEI. Germline trimming cut 8 bases from V and 7 bases from J; bases unmatched to any gene: 5. The CDR3 runs 12 residues. The CDR3 spells CASLRDRAGYTF. CDR3 nucleotide sequence: TGTGCCAGCTTGAGGGACAGGGCTGGCTACACCTTC. Full variable domain (remainder filled in from reference TRBV2 and TRBJ1-2): EPEVTQTPSHQVTQMGQEVILRCVPISNHLYFYWYRQILGQKVEFLVSFYNNEISEKSEIFDDQFSVERPDGSNFTLKIRSTKLEDSAMYFCASLRDRAGYTFGSGTRLTVV.

This chain links TRBV30 with TRBJ2-3; 8 bases align to TRBD1. CDR1 and CDR2 from the germline V gene are GTSNPN and SVGIG (reference sequence). The CDR3 is made up of 14 amino acids. The trim removed 0 bases at V and 5 bases at J, leaving 4 bases unmatched. DNA for the CDR3: TGTGCCTGGAGTGTGACAGGGGCTGGAGATACGCAGTATTTT. Protein: CAWSVTGAGDTQYF.

The CDR3, as DNA: TGTGCCAGTAGTAGGGACAGGGCAGATGGCTACACCTTC. It is translated as CASSRDRADGYTF. V gene TRBV19 combines with J gene TRBJ1-2, with 9 bases lining up with TRBD1. The ends lost 4 bases at V and 6 bases at J; junction bases unmatched: 3. The germline V gene has CDR1 LNHDA and CDR2 SQIVND (reference sequence). The length of the CDR3 is 13 residues.

The chain couples TRBV28 to TRBJ1-3; 8 bases line up with TRBD1. The V segment lost 5 bases and the J segment 4 bases; nucleotides outside the gene matches: 4. This CDR3 has 14 residues. The germline CDR1 and CDR2 sequences are MDHEN and SYDVKM. Here the CDR3 reads CASSDRDRGNTIYF. In DNA, the CDR3 is TGTGCCAGCAGTGACCGGGACAGGGGAAACACCATATATTTT.

This clone has more than one count but fewer than ten. V gene TRBV9 combines with J gene TRBJ2-1; 14 positions agree with TRBD2. From germline, CDR1 is SGDLS and CDR2 YYNGEE. This CDR3 spans 13 amino acids. V was clipped by 7 bases and J by 10 bases; unmatched bases: 4. DNA of the CDR3: TGTGCCAGCGGGACTAGCGGGAGTGGGGAGCAGTTCTTC. This translates into CASGTSGSGEQFF. The full variable domain, its missing parts supplied by reference TRBV9 and TRBJ2-1, is DSGVTQTPKHLITATGQRVTLRCSPRSGDLSVYWYQQSLDQGLQFLIQYYNGEERAKGNILERFSAQQFPDLHSELNLSSLELGDSALYFCASGTSGSGEQFFGPGTRLTVL.

CDR3 in DNA: TGCAGCGCCTCGCGGGACAGGGGCAACTATGGCTACACCTTC. Translated: CSASRDRGNYGYTF. V gene TRBV29-1 combines with J gene TRBJ1-2; TRBD1 matches 10 bases. The length of the CDR3 is 14 residues. The V and J ends lost 7 bases and 2 bases, in that order; junction bases with no gene match: 7. Per the germline V gene, CDR1 is SQVTM and CDR2 is ANQGSEA.

The chain links TRBV27 to TRBJ2-5, with 8 bases fitting TRBD2. Germline CDR1 is MNHEY and CDR2 is SMNVEV (reference sequence). The CDR3 consists of 14 residues. V was clipped by 1 base and J by 6 bases; unmatched bases: 4. In nucleotides, the CDR3 is TGTGCCAGCAGTTTATTCGGGGGGGTGAAGACCCAGTACTTC. Translated, it gives CASSLFGGVKTQYF.

The gene calls are TRBV7-2 and TRBJ2-4, with D maybe TRBD2 (5 bases). This CDR3 has 16 residues. Germline V gene sequence: CDR1 SGHTA, CDR2 FQGNSA. The V end was cut by 0 bases, the J end by 8 bases, with 17 bases between. The CDR3, as DNA: TGTGCCAGCAGCTTAGCTCGCGACCTAGCTGGGGACATTCAGTACTTC. Protein: CASSLARDLAGDIQYF.

The chain employs TRBV28 and TRBJ2-1; perhaps D is TRBD1 or TRBD2 (6 bases each). The CDR3 extends over 17 amino acids. V was pared by 6 bases and J by 5 bases, with 23 bases between. Germline assignment: CDR1 MDHEN and CDR2 SYDVKM. This CDR3 is CASRWTVGRDTNNEQFF. CDR3 DNA sequence: TGTGCCAGCAGGTGGACTGTAGGGCGGGACACAAACAATGAGCAGTTCTTC.

This clone appeared a few times. The genes are TRBV5-4 and TRBJ1-2; no reliable D call. The CDR3 runs 14 residues. Trimming shortened V by 0 bases and J by 4 bases, and 10 bases separated the two germline ends. Germline V gene data show CDR1 as SGHNT and CDR2 as YYREEE (reference sequence). CDR3 loop: CASSLDRGSYGYTF. The CDR3 bases are TGTGCCAGCAGCTTGGATCGGGGTAGCTATGGCTACACCTTC.

This rearrangement joins TRBV7-3 to TRBJ2-3; D is ambiguous. Trimming took 0 bases from V and 7 from J, leaving 2 bases between them. The CDR3 is 11 amino acids. CDR1 and CDR2 from the germline V gene are SGHTA and FQGTGA. The CDR3 here is CASSLTNTQYF. For the CDR3, the DNA is TGTGCCAGCAGCTTAACGAATACGCAGTATTTT.

J is TRBJ2-3 and V is TRBV28, with a weak D call TRBD1 (8 bases). V was clipped by 8 bases and J by 3 bases, with 15 bases between them. Per the germline V gene, CDR1 is MDHEN and CDR2 is SYDVKM. The CDR3 has 14 amino acids. CDR3 sequence: CASYNRGGTDTQYF. In DNA, the CDR3 is TGTGCCAGCTATAACAGGGGGGGGACAGATACGCAGTATTTT.

The chain joins TRBV7-2 to TRBJ2-1; 14 bases are a match to TRBD2. CDR3 length: 14 residues. Germline V CDR1 and CDR2: SGHTA, FQGNSA. Losses at the gene ends were 3 bases for V and 14 bases for J; bases not matched to a gene: 6. CDR3 nucleotides: TGTGCCAGCAGCTTCACCGGGACTAGCGGGGGCAAGTTCTTC. It encodes CASSFTGTSGGKFF.

The count of this clone is one. The chain joins TRBV2 to TRBJ2-2; 11 nucleotides line up with TRBD2. This CDR3 contains 15 residues. V lost 5 bases, J lost 3 bases, and 2 bases stayed unmatched. The germline gives CDR1 SNHLY, CDR2 FYNNEI. The CDR3 protein is CASSQLAGDTGELFF. The DNA for the CDR3 is TGTGCCAGCAGTCAACTAGCGGGAGACACCGGGGAGCTGTTTTTT.

This chain connects TRBV7-2 to TRBJ1-5; D gene ambiguous. Germline CDR1 SGHTA, CDR2 FQGNSA. V lost 4 bases to trimming and J lost 7 bases, with 14 bases between them. CDR3 length: 14 residues. The CDR3 loop reads CASSSNLRVQPQHF. The DNA for the CDR3 is TGTGCCAGCAGCTCTAATTTAAGGGTACAGCCCCAGCATTTT.

The chain joins TRBV5-1 to TRBJ2-1; the D gene could be TRBD1 or TRBD2 (5 bases each). Per germline, CDR1 SGHRS and CDR2 YFSETQ. Trimming left V 4 bases short and J 0 bases short, with 11 bases between. This CDR3 region has 15 residues. CDR3 nucleotides: TGCGCCAGCAGCGATGGGACCACCTCCTACAATGAGCAGTTCTTC. This gives the protein CASSDGTTSYNEQFF.

J is TRBJ1-5 and V is TRBV28; the match to TRBD1 covers 8 bases. This CDR3 has 17 residues. Germline V gives CDR1 MDHEN, CDR2 SYDVKM. J lost 7 bases, V lost 2 bases, and 13 bases had no gene match. Here the CDR3 DNA reads TGTGCCAGCAGTTTAGTGGCGTCCAGGGGGCCGGAGCAGCCCCAGCATTTT. It specifies CASSLVASRGPEQPQHF.

Of note for this clone: This may be a read error: a much more frequent sequence differs by one nucleotide. The chain is built from TRBV5-6 and TRBJ2-1; a weak D match, TRBD1 (5 bases). The V and J ends lost 0 bases and 7 bases respectively, with 5 bases between them. The germline gives CDR1 SGHDT, CDR2 YYEEEE. This CDR3 is built from 12 residues. The CDR3 DNA sequence: TGTGCCAGCAGCTTGGCAGGGAATGAGCAGTTCTTC. This codes for CASSLAGNEQFF.